This note documents a single TCR beta chain sequence. Using immunoSEQ multiplex PCR, the repertoire was profiled, and TCRdb retains in-frame clones only, with some absent. This sample has about 27,000 clones, with roughly 71% found just once. Time point in this sample: recipient sample about 28 days before transplant, after cytoreduction. The sample is drawn from a study of T cell clonotyping in hematopoietic cell transplantation. Trimming at V came to 0 bases and at J to 0 bases, leaving 7 bases not matched to a gene. Germline values: CDR1 GTSNPN, CDR2 SVGIG (reference sequence). This CDR3 is built from 17 residues.

The sequence came from a man between 50 and 59 years old with myelodysplastic syndrome. Some clones in this sample may be carry-over from other donors' samples. Sample: peripheral blood mononuclear cells, taken before stem cell transplant. The rearrangement links TRBV30 to TRBJ2-7; 11 nucleotides agree with TRBD2. The CDR3 is CAWSVPLAGVSSYEQYF. As DNA, the CDR3 is TGTGCCTGGAGTGTCCCACTAGCGGGAGTTAGCTCCTACGAGCAGTACTTC.